This entry features one TCR beta chain sequence. In the source study's methods: For nucleated cells, counts were estimated from reference gene primer amplification. Data came from immunoSEQ multiplex PCR; TCRdb stores just in-frame clones and leaves some out. V and J calls and clone size are those listed in that table; D and trimming were worked out from the DNA. The repertoire includes some 180,000 clones, about 80% of them detected once, and around 2.1% sits in the top ten. The sample comes from a study of blood T cell repertoires in COVID-19. On the study more broadly: Samples of COVID-19 (acute and convalescent) were obtained from the United States, Italy and Spain. T cells, B-cell-depleted T cells, or PBMCs supplied cDNA or gDNA.

The CDR3 covers 13 residues. The germline V gene encodes CDR1 SQVTM and CDR2 ANQGSEA. V lost 6 bases, J lost 4 bases, and 15 bases lay in between. The genes are TRBV29-1 and TRBJ1-1, with D perhaps TRBD1 (6 bases). The receptor was isolated from a woman older than 75 with acute or convalescent COVID-19. The specimen was peripheral blood. This CDR3 is CSVSNRAGTEAFF. The CDR3 nucleotides are TGCAGCGTATCCAACAGGGCGGGCACTGAAGCTTTCTTT.